This T cell receptor beta chain stems from a study of blood T cell repertoires in COVID-19. Study in general: The origin of the acute and convalescent COVID-19 samples was the United States, Italy and Spain. Sources were T cells, B-cell-depleted T cells, or PBMCs; the material itself was cDNA or gDNA.

The V gene lost 1 base and the J gene lost 6 bases, with 22 bases spanning the gap. Looked up from germline, CDR1 is SGDLS and CDR2 is YYNGEE. The CDR3 length is 18 residues. Seattle enrolled patients during active infection and tracked them longitudinally. Per the original data handling: For nucleated cells, counts were estimated from reference gene primer amplification. Produced via immunoSEQ multiplex PCR; TCRdb's table is partial and in-frame only. Clonal size and the V and J genes are those of that table, whereas D and trimming came from the DNA. Of approximately 250,000 clones listed, 85% to 90% were seen once; the top ten hold over 5%.

Material: peripheral blood. The TCR sequence derives from a woman aged 60-75 years with COVID-19, enrolled during active disease. The chain is built from TRBV9 and TRBJ2-2; D gene ambiguous. The CDR3 loop reads CASSVSHSPGLISGELFF. CDR3 nucleotide sequence: TGTGCCAGCAGCGTATCCCATTCCCCGGGTTTGATTTCCGGGGAGCTGTTTTTT.